This TCR beta chain comes out of a study of response to subunit inactivated influenza vaccine (dated by TCRdb to between 2018 and 2020). With respect to the entire study: To follow how T cells responded to a trivalent subunit inactivated influenza vaccine, the researchers relied on deep quantitative profiling of the T cell receptor repertoire. Findings and caveats that apply to the study as a whole: The authors suggested that each seasonal influenza vaccination may recruit only a limited number of new T cells.

The library relied on RT-PCR. Sequencing used an Illumina HiSeq 2500. The public reads were run again by TCRdb, first through fastp at Q25 and then through MiXCR, and only productive beta chains were kept. Merged by CDR3 protein, the rows form single entries marked with the most common genes and DNA. In all, the sample holds roughly 460,000 distinct CDR3 sequences, and roughly 9.8% of those were seen once. The ten biggest clones cover less than 15% of the sample. The time point label for this specimen denotes: 45 days after influenza vaccine administration. This clonotype was counted only a few times. This clone's antigen is unknown. No base-level quality is on record; no much larger clone is a single base apart. The TCR sequence derives from a man aged 50 to 60 who received an inactivated influenza vaccine. Donor details come from another sample of the same person, matched by shared clones. Here the sequenced sample was PBMCs from blood, taken roughly 46 days after vaccination.

The CDR3 sequence is CASSQSGTGTNEKLFF. At the DNA level, the sequence is TGTGCCAGCAGCCAGAGCGGGACAGGGACTAATGAAAAACTGTTTTTT. The sequence is built from TRBV4-2 and TRBJ1-4, and TRBD1 aligns with 9 junction nucleotides. The CDR3 runs 16 amino acids, cysteine and phenylalanine included. Only the CDR3 part of the read is kept: 48 bases, read in frame from the first base. Taken from the germline V gene, the CDR1 and CDR2 loops are LGHNA and YNFKEQ. The junction shows trimming of 3 bases on V and 2 bases on J, and the gene matches do not reach 4 bases of it.